These T cell receptor beta chains were read from a single sample in a study of OX40 agonist ivuxolimab in advanced cancers. TCRdb keeps only in-frame clones here, not all; method: immunoSEQ multiplex PCR. The sample includes tens of thousands of clones, roughly 66% seen only once; the top ten take about 20%. Source: CD4+ or CD8+ T cells sorted from blood, taken in a trial of the OX40 agonist ivuxolimab. The receptors shown here come from an adult with an advanced solid tumor such as melanoma, head and neck, liver or kidney cancer. Both conserved end residues are part of each CDR3. The D gene is left open where the match is weak. The size field is filled for only some rows; it gives once, few, many or a size class.

>.|TRBJ2-1|TRBV27|.
CASSPLTSGREQFF
TGTGCCAGCAGCCCACTTACCTCCGGCCGTGAGCAGTTCTTC
>once|TRBJ2-2|TRBV4-3|TRBD2
CASSRGGGLTGELFF
TGCGCCAGCAGCCGCGGGGGGGGCCTCACCGGGGAGCTGTTTTTT
>.|TRBJ2-2|TRBV5-6|TRBD2
CASMRGFRDGELFF
TGTGCCAGCATGCGGGGGTTCAGGGACGGGGAGCTGTTTTTT
>.|TRBJ2-3|TRBV7-7|.
CASSLAEVDTQYF
TGTGCTAGCAGCTTAGCGGAGGTAGATACGCAGTATTTT
>.|TRBJ1-5|TRBV13|TRBD1
CASSFGTGGHQPQHF
TGTGCCAGCAGCTTTGGGACAGGGGGCCATCAGCCCCAGCATTTT
>.|TRBJ2-3|TRBV4-1|.
CASSQEKTPTDTQYF
TGCGCCAGCAGCCAAGAAAAGACCCCCACAGATACGCAGTATTTT
>.|TRBJ1-1|TRBV6-1|TRBD1
CASSAKWGQGNTEAFF
TGTGCCAGCAGTGCTAAATGGGGACAGGGGAACACTGAAGCTTTCTTT
>.|TRBJ1-1|TRBV10-1|.
CASSWTVVTEAFF
TGCGCCAGCAGTTGGACAGTAGTCACTGAAGCTTTCTTT
>.|TRBJ2-3|TRBV7-6|TRBD2
CASSLSGGTDTQYF
TGTGCCAGCAGCTTAAGCGGGGGTACAGATACGCAGTATTTT
>.|TRBJ2-1|TRBV5-6|.
CASSLGRAVNEQFF
TGTGCCAGCAGCTTGGGAAGGGCGGTCAATGAGCAGTTCTTC
>.|TRBJ2-5|TRBV6-5|.
CASSDDMWETQYF
TGTGCCAGCAGTGACGACATGTGGGAGACCCAGTACTTC
>.|TRBJ2-2|TRBV19|.
CASSIGQNTGELFF
TGTGCCAGTAGTATAGGGCAGAACACCGGGGAGCTGTTTTTT
>.|TRBJ1-6|TRBV13|.
CASSGGAAGPYNSPLHF
TGTGCCAGCAGCGGAGGGGCCGCGGGACCGTATAATTCACCCCTCCACTTT
>.|TRBJ2-1|TRBV29-1|TRBD2
CSVEWAGEFFNEQFF
TGCAGCGTTGAGTGGGCGGGGGAATTTTTCAATGAGCAGTTCTTC
>few|TRBJ2-7|TRBV7-9|TRBD2
CASSSERGIREQYF
TGTGCCAGCAGCTCCGAGCGGGGGATCCGCGAGCAGTACTTC
>.|TRBJ2-7|TRBV4-3|TRBD1
CASSQVPGQGSHEQYF
TGCGCCAGCAGCCAAGTGCCGGGACAGGGGTCCCACGAGCAGTACTTC
>.|TRBJ1-3|TRBV9|.
CASSVEVGSGNTIYF
TGTGCCAGCAGCGTAGAGGTCGGCTCTGGAAACACCATATATTTT